A single TCR beta chain is shown here with its context. Its binding antigen is unknown. Base-call qualities are not available, and no considerably larger clone is one nucleotide away. Using the deep immunoSEQ assay, TCR CDR3 regions were amplified from genomic DNA by multiplex PCR. Extracted genomic DNA from each cell subset was spread evenly across all wells of several immunoSEQ 96-well plates, with each plate serving as a replicate. Each replicate PCR for sorted subsets received about 180 ng genomic DNA, equal to tens of thousands of T cell genomes. Purified libraries were measured with a Qubit 3.0 fluorometer, size-checked on a Bioanalyzer 2100, and measured again with the KAPA Library Quantification kit. A separate single-read 150-cycle Illumina NextSeq 550 flow cell was used to sequence each immunoSEQ 96-well plate. Regarding the original processing steps: Because only junctional sequences without quality scores were contained in the immunoSEQ output, filtering matching that applied to full-length reads could not be performed. To assign V/J genes and CDR3, sequences were annotated against IMGT germline references using PyIR, a Python wrapper for IgBLAST v1.9. Reads were filtered out if the reads had weak V/J assignments (E-value above 1e-6), no CDR3, stop codons, out-of-frame junctions, or ambiguous translated residues. V3J clonotypes were defined by identical inferred V gene, J gene, and CDR3 amino acid sequence. Percentage overlap between repertoires was computed as shared unique clonotypes divided by the size of the smaller repertoire. RTK rarefaction, the Chao1 estimator, and Recon v2.1 estimates of unobserved clonotypes were used to assess repertoire richness. Generation probabilities were computed with OLGA for all TCRbeta clonotypes obtained by the gDNA method from four donors. The clones in this table, taken by TCRdb from immuneACCESS, are in-frame only. Not every clone is retained; where verified, under half of the shortfall comes from an unresolved V gene, and the cause of the rest is unknown. V, J and clone size are those of that table, while D and trimming were read from the DNA. This sample comprises 2 million to 3 million clones, under 95% of them detected only once. The ten biggest clones cover 0.36% of the sample.

The donors were healthy, HIV-negative adults who had no recently reported acute infections or vaccinations. Only Caucasian adults living in Nashville, Tennessee, USA were represented among the donors. CD4+ T cells were enriched by magnetic negative selection; naive cells were then positively selected on CD45RA, and the negative fraction formed the memory subset. Blood was obtained by leukapheresis, after which PBMCs were separated by Ficoll-Histopaque density gradient centrifugation and cryopreserved in liquid nitrogen vapor phase. Analytical flow cytometry was used to check the purity and quantity of every magnetically sorted T cell population. Genomic DNA was isolated from every sorted fraction and measured by UV absorbance on a Nanodrop 2000c. The data belong to a study of shared clonotypes between healthy human individuals (TCRdb year 2020). As for the study more broadly: The cohort comprised two women and a few men aged 18 to 49 years. To increase sequencing depth and limit assay-specific biases, different laboratories used diverse techniques to prepare libraries and sequence TCR repertoires. To estimate repertoire size and how much clonotypes are shared between individuals, the study performed deep sequencing of blood TCR repertoires from about five healthy adults. For each donor, three plates each were used for CD4 naive and CD4 memory, two plates were used for CD8 naive, and one plate was used for CD8 memory. Leukapheresis yielded between about 0.85 and 10 billion PBMCs per donor.

Broader findings and caveats from the paper: Even with the large sequencing depth, rarefaction of the sorted-subset datasets indicated that sequencing was incomplete. The small number of donors limited the genetic and exposure-history diversity represented. Pairwise subsampling led to the expectation that sequencing depth would affect the degree of clonotype sharing among donors. Sampling was limited to blood, and TCR repertoires in tissue likely differ from TCR repertoires in blood. Compared with non-shared clonotypes, the clonotypes found in all four sorted-subset donors had higher generation probabilities. Naive subsets generally had larger estimated clonotype richness than memory subsets did. Across a handful of donors, around 5% of naive CD4, roughly 3.3% of naive CD8, around 2.5% of memory CD4, and approximately 0.4% of memory CD8 clonotypes were shared.

Sequencing was performed on naive CD4+ T cells from PBMCs. The sample's cell subset or site label is to be understood as: CD45RA+ positively selected. This receptor was identified in a man aged 18-30 years in good health. Some clones in this sample may be carry-over from other donors' samples.

This receptor has the CDR3 CASSPRAYGGTQYF. The DNA sequence is as follows: TGCGCCAGCAGCCCGCGGGCCTACGGGGGAACGCAGTATTTT. Rearrangement joined TRBV5-1 to TRBJ2-3; the D gene is perhaps TRBD2, from 6 matching bases. Relative to germline, V is 4 bases shorter and J is 9 bases shorter, with 18 bases between their ends. The germline V gene encodes CDR1 SGHRS and CDR2 YFSETQ. The CDR3, from cysteine to phenylalanine, totals 14 residues. Of all the DNA, just the CDR3 is kept, 42 bases in frame from base 1.